The clone carrying this T cell receptor beta chain was recorded a few times. Its target is unknown. TCRdb re-analysed the reads in MiXCR, keeping a single row per CDR3 protein. This sample has hundreds of thousands of distinct CDR3 sequences, with 30% to 40% found just once. These data belong to a study of T cell repertoires in cytomegalovirus infection. Study results and limitations: Summed public TCR beta family frequency identified CMV carriers bearing the relevant HLA. Dominating the ex vivo response were HLA-C-restricted CMV-specific TCR beta clonotypes.

CDR1 is MNHEY, CDR2 SMNVEV, per germline (reference sequence). This CDR3 comprises 14 residues. Trimming pared 3 bases from V and 0 bases from J, leaving 8 bases between. This TCR was recovered from a human donor in good health (CMV status not recorded). Some clones in this sample may be carry-over from other donors' samples. J is TRBJ1-1 and V is TRBV27; D is uncertain. The material sequenced was cultured CD8+ T cells from PBMCs, taken from culture after CMV antigen stimulation. In DNA form, the CDR3 reads TGTGCCAGCAGTTTCGGGAAGATGAACACTGAAGCTTTCTTT. Protein sequence: CASSFGKMNTEAFF.